This T cell receptor (beta chain) was obtained from a study of T cell repertoires in cytomegalovirus infection. Study-level information: Peptides in the study included HLA-C-restricted and HLA-B-restricted CMV epitopes. Public TCR beta signatures indicated both CMV infection and matching HLA type.

Broader study findings: HLA-C-restricted CMV clonotypes gave the most frequent clonotype in two of eight donors. Using cumulative public TCR beta family frequency, the authors identified those who carried CMV together with the relevant HLA.

TCRdb reanalysed the reads using MiXCR and keeps one entry per CDR3 protein. The sample lists approximately 910,000 distinct CDR3 sequences, 31% occurring once. CDR3 size: 17 residues. V was clipped by 5 bases and J by 2 bases; unmatched bases: 10. CDR1 and CDR2 from the germline V gene are MGHRA and YSYEKL. On this clonotype: Its antigen is not known.

This chain links TRBV4-1 with TRBJ2-3; 10 bases are a match to TRBD2. This TCR was sampled from a human donor in good health (CMV status not recorded). Some clones in this sample may be carry-over from other donors' samples. The sequenced sample was cultured CD8+ T cells from PBMCs, obtained from culture after CMV antigen stimulation. In nucleotides, the CDR3 is TGCGCCAGCAGCTCCCTCCTAGCGGGGGAACCCACAGATACGCAGTATTTT. Protein product: CASSSLLAGEPTDTQYF.